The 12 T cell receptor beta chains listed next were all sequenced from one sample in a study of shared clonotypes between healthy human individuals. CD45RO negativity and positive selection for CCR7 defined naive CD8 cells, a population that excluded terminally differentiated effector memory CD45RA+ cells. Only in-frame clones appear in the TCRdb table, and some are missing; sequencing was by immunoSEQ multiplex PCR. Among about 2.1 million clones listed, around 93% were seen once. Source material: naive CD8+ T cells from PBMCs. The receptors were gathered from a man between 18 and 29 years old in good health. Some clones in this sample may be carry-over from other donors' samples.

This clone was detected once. CDR3 sequence: CASSEPGVLTWNTEAFF. CDR3 nucleotide sequence: TGTGCCAGCAGTGAACCAGGGGTTTTAACATGGAACACTGAAGCTTTCTTT. The rearrangement uses TRBV6-1 and TRBJ1-1; D may be TRBD1 (6 bases). CDR1 and CDR2 from the germline V gene are MNHNS and SASEGT. CDR3 length: 17 residues. Trimming cost V 2 bases and J 1 base, with 17 bases left between them.

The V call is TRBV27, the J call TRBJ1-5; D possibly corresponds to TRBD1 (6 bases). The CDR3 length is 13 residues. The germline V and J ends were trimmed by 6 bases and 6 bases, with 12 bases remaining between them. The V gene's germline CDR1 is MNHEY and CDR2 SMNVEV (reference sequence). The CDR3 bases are TGTGCCAGCAGCCTCGGGACATTTCAGCCCCAGCATTTT. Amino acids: CASSLGTFQPQHF.

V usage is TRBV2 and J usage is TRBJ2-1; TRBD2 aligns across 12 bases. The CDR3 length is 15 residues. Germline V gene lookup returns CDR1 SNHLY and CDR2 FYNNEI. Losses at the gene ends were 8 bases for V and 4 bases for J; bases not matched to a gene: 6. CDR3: CASRLAGAPYNEQFF. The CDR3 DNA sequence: TGTGCCAGCCGACTAGCGGGAGCCCCTTACAATGAGCAGTTCTTC. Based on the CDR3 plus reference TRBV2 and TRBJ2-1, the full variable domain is EPEVTQTPSHQVTQMGQEVILRCVPISNHLYFYWYRQILGQKVEFLVSFYNNEISEKSEIFDDQFSVERPDGSNFTLKIRSTKLEDSAMYFCASRLAGAPYNEQFFGPGTRLTVL.

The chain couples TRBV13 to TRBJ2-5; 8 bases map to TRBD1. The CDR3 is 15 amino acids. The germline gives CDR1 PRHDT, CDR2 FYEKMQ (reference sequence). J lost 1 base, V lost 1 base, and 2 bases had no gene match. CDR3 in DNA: TGTGCCAGCAGCTTAGCGGACAGGGCCCAAGAGACCCAGTACTTC. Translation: CASSLADRAQETQYF.

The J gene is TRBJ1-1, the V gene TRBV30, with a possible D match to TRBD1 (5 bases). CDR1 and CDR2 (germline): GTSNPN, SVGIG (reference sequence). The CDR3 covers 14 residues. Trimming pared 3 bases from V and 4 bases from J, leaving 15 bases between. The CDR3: CAWREGWGSTEAFF. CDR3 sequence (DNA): TGTGCCTGGAGGGAGGGATGGGGGAGCACTGAAGCTTTCTTT.

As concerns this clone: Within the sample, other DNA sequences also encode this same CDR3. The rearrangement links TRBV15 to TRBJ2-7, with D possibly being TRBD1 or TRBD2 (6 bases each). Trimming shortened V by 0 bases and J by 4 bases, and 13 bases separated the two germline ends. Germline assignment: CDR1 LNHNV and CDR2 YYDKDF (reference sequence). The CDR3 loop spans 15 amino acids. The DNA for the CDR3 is TGTGCCACCAGCAGAGAGGGGGGCACTAGTTACGAGCAGTACTTC. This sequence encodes CATSREGGTSYEQYF.

The CDR3 nucleotides read TGTGCCAGCAGTTTGGACTCTCGGACCCAGACTAACTATGGCTACACCTTC. Amino acids: CASSLDSRTQTNYGYTF. The rearrangement joins TRBV28 to TRBJ1-2; the D is unclear. Germline values: CDR1 MDHEN, CDR2 SYDVKM. Deletions cut 3 bases from V and 0 bases from J, with 17 bases between. The CDR3 contains 17 residues.

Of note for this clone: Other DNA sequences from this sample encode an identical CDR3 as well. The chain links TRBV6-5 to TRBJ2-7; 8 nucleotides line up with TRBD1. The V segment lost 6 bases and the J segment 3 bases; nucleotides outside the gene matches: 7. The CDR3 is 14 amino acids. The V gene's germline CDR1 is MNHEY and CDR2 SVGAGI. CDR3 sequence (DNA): TGTGCCAGCAGCCCCCGACAGGGGTACTACGAGCAGTACTTC. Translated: CASSPRQGYYEQYF.

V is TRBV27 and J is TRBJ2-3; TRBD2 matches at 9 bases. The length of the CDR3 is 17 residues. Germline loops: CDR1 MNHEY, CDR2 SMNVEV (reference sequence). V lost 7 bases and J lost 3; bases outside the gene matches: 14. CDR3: CASTQYRPSGKTDTQYF. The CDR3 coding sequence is TGTGCCAGCACCCAATACAGACCTAGCGGGAAGACAGATACGCAGTATTTT.

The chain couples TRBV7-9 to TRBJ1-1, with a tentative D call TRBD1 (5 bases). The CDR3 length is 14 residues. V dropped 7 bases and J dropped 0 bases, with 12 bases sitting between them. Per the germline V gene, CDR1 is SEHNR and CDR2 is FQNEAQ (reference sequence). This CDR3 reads CASKSGTVNTEAFF. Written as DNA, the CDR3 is TGTGCCAGCAAATCCGGGACGGTGAACACTGAAGCTTTCTTT.

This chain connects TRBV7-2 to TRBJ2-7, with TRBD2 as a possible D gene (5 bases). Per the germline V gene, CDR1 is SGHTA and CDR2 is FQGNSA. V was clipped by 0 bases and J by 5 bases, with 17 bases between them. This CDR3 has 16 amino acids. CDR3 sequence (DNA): TGTGCCAGCAGCTTAGCTAGCCGGATGGGAGTAAACGAGCAGTACTTC. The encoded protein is CASSLASRMGVNEQYF.

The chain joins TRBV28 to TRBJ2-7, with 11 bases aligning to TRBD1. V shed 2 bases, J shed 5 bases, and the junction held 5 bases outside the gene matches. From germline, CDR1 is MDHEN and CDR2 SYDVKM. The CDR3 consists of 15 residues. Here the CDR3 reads CASSLRDRGRDEQYF. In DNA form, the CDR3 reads TGTGCCAGCAGTTTAAGGGACAGGGGGAGAGACGAGCAGTACTTC.